This T cell receptor beta chain was observed in a study of response to subunit inactivated influenza vaccine. The study, taken as a whole, reports: The authors put forward the suggestion that each seasonal influenza vaccination may bring in only a limited number of new T cells.

With respect to this clonotype: Its antigen is not known.

From germline, CDR1 is DFQATT and CDR2 SNEGSKA (reference sequence). V lost 6 bases and J lost 10, with 19 bases in between. The CDR3 consists of 13 residues. TCRdb called the RT-PCR reads again in MiXCR, with one record for every CDR3 protein. Of hundreds of thousands of distinct CDR3 sequences listed, just over 20% are singletons. The receptor was derived from a man aged 50 to 69 who received an inactivated influenza vaccine. The V and J genes are TRBV20-1 and TRBJ2-1, with D maybe TRBD2 (8 bases). The source material was PBMCs from blood, sampled 21 months after vaccination. The CDR3 here is CSAREGAADEQFF. CDR3 in DNA: TGCAGTGCCCGGGAGGGGGCCGCGGACGAGCAGTTCTTC.